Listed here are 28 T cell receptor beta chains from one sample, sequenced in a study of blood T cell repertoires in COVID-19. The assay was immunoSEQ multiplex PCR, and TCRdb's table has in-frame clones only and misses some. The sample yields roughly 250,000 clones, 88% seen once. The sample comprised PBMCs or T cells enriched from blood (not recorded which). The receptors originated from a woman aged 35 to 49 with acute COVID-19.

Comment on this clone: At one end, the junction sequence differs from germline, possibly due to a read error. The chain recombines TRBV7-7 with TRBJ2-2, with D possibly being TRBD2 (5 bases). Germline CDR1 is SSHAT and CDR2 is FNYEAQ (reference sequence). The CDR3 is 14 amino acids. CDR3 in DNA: TGTGCTAGCAGCTTAGCCCCCGGGGCCGGGGAGCTGTTTTTT. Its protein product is CASSLAPGAGELFF.

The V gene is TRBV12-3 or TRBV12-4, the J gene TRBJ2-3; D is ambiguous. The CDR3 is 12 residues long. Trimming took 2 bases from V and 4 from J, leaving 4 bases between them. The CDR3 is CASSLQADTQYF. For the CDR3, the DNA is TGTGCCAGCAGTTTACAGGCAGATACGCAGTATTTT.

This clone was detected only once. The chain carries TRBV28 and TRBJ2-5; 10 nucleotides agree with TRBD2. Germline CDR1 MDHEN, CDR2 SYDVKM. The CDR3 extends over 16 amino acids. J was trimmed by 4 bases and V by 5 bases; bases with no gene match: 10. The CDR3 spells CASSPTTPSGRETQYF. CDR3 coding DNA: TGTGCCAGCAGTCCCACCACCCCTAGCGGGAGAGAGACCCAGTACTTC.

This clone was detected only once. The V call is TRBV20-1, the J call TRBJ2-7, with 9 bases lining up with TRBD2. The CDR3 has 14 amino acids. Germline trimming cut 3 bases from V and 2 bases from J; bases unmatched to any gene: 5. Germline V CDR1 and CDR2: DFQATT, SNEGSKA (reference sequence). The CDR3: CSASVAGETYEQYF. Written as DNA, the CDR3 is TGCAGTGCTAGTGTAGCGGGAGAAACCTACGAGCAGTACTTC.

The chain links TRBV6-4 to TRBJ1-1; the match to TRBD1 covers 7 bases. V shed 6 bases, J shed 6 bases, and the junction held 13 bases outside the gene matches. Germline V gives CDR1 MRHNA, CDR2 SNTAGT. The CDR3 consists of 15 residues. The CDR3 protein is CASRTTDTGAPEAFF. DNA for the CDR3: TGTGCCAGCAGAACTACTGACACAGGGGCCCCTGAAGCTTTCTTT.

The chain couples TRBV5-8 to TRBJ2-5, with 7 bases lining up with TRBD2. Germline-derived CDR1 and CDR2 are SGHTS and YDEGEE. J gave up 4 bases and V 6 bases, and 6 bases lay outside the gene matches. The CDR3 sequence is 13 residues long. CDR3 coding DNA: TGTGCCAGCATCCGGTGGGGGGGAGAGACCCAGTACTTC. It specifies CASIRWGGETQYF. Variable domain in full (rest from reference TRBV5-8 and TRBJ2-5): EAGVTQSPTHLIKTRGQQATLRCSPISGHTSVYWYQQALGLGLQFLLWYDEGEERNRGNFPPRFSGRQFPNYSSELNVNALELEDSALYLCASIRWGGETQYFGPGTRLLVL.

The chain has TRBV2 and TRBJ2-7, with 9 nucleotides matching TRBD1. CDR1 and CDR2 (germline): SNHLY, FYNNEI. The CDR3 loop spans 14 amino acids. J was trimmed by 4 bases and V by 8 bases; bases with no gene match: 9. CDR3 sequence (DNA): TGTGCCAGCCCCCCGGGACAGGGTTGGTACGAGCAGTACTTC. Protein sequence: CASPPGQGWYEQYF.

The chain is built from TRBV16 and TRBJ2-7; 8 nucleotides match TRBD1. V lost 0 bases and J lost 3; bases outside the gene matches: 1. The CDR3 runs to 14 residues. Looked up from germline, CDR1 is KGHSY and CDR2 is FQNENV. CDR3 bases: TGTGCCAGCAGCCAATCGACAGGGGACTACGAGCAGTACTTC. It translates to CASSQSTGDYEQYF.

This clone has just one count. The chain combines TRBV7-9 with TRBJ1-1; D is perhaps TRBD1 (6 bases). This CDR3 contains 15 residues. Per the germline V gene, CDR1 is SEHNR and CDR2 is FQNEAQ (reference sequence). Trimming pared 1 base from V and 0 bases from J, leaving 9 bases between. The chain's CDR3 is CASSLVGAVNTEAFF. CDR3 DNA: TGTGCCAGCAGCTTAGTGGGGGCAGTGAACACTGAAGCTTTCTTT. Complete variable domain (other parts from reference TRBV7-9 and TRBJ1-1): DTGVSQNPRHKITKRGQNVTFRCDPISEHNRLYWYRQTLGQGPEFLTYFQNEAQLEKSRLLSDRFSAERPKGSFSTLEIQRTEQGDSAMYLCASSLVGAVNTEAFFGQGTRLTVV.

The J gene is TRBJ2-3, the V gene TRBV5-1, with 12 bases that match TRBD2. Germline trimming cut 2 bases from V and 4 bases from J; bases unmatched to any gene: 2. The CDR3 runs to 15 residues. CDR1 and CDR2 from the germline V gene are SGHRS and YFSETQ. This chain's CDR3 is CASSFTSGRSDTQYF. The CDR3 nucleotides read TGCGCCAGCAGCTTCACTAGCGGGAGGTCAGATACGCAGTATTTT.

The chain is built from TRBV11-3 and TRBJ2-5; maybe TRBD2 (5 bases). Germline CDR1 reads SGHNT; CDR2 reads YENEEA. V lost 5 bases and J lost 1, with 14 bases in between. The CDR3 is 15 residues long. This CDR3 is CASSTGVTSQETQYF. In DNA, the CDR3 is TGTGCCAGCAGCACCGGGGTTACCTCCCAAGAGACCCAGTACTTC.

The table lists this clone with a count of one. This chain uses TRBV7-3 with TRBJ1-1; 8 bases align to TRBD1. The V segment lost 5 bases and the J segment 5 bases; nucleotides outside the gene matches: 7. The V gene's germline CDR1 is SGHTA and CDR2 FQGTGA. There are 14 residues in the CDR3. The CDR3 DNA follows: TGTGCCAGCAGCCGAACAGGGGGTAAGACTGAAGCTTTCTTT. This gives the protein CASSRTGGKTEAFF.

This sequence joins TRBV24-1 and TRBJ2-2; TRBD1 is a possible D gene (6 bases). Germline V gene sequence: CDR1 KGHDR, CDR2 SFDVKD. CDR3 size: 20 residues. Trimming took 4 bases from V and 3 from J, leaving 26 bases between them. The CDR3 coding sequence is TGTGCCACCAGTGAAGGTAGGAAGAGGCGGACAGCGCCCTACACCGGGGAGCTGTTTTTT. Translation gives CATSEGRKRRTAPYTGELFF.

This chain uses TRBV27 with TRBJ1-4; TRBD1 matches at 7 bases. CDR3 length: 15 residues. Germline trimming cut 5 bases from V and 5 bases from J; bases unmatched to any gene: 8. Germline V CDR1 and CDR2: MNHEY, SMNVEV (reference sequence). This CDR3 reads CASSAGQELNEKLFF. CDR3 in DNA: TGTGCCAGCAGTGCCGGACAGGAGTTAAATGAAAAACTGTTTTTT.

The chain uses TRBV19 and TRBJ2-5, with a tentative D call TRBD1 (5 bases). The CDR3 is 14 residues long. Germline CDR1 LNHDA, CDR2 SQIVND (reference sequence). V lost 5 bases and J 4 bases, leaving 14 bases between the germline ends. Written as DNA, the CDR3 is TGTGCCAGTAGTCCATCAGGGTTAAGAGAGACCCAGTACTTC. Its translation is CASSPSGLRETQYF.

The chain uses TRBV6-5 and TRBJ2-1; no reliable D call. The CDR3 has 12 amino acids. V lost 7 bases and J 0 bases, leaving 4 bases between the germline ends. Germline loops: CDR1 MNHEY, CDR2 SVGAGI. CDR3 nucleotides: TGTGCCAGCACCCACTCCTACAATGAGCAGTTCTTC. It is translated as CASTHSYNEQFF.

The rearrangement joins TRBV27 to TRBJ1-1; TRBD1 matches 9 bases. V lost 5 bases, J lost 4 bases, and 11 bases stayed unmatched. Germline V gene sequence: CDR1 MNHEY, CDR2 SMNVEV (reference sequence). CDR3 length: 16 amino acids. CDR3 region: CASSPTGGVLGTEAFF. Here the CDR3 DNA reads TGTGCCAGCAGTCCGACAGGGGGGGTTTTAGGCACTGAAGCTTTCTTT.

For the CDR3, the DNA is TGTGCCAGCAGCCAGGACTATGAGCAGTTCTTC. Its translation is CASSQDYEQFF. V and J are TRBV9 and TRBJ2-1; the D gene is possibly TRBD2 (5 bases). Germline CDR1 SGDLS, CDR2 YYNGEE. Trimming pared 4 bases from V and 8 bases from J, leaving 7 bases between. CDR3 length: 11 amino acids.

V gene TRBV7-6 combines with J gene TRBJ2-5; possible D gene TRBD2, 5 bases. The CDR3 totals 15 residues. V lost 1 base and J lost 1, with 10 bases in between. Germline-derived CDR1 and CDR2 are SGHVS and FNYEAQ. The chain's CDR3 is CASSLGTDFQETQYF. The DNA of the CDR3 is TGTGCCAGCAGCTTAGGAACGGACTTCCAAGAGACCCAGTACTTC.

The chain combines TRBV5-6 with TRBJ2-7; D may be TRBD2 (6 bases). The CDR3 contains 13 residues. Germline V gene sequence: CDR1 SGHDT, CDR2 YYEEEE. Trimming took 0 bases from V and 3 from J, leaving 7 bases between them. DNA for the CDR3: TGTGCCAGCAGCTTGGCGGACTACTACGAGCAGTACGTC. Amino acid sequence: CASSLADYYEQYV.

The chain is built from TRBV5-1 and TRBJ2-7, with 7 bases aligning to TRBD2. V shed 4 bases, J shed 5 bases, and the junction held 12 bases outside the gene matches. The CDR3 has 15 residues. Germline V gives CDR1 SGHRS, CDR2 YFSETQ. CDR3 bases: TGCGCCAGCAGCCCTGAATCGGGAGGCCCAAACGAGCAGTACTTC. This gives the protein CASSPESGGPNEQYF.

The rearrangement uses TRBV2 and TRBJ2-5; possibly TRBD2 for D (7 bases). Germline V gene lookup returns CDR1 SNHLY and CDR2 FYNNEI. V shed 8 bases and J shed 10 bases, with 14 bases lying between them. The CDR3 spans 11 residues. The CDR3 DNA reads TGTGCCAGCCTCGGGGGGCTAATCCAGTACTTC. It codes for CASLGGLIQYF.

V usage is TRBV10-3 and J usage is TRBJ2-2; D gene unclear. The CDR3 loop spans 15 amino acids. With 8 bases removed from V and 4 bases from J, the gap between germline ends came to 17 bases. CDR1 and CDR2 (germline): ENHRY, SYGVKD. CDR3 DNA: TGTGCCATCCAAGGAAAGGAGACCCCCACCGGGGAGCTGTTTTTT. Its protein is CAIQGKETPTGELFF.

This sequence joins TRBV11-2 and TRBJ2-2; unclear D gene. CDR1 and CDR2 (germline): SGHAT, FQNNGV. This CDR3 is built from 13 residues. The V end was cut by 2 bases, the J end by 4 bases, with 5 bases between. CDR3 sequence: CASSLSSTGELFF. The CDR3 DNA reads TGTGCCAGCAGCTTATCGAGCACCGGGGAGCTGTTTTTT.

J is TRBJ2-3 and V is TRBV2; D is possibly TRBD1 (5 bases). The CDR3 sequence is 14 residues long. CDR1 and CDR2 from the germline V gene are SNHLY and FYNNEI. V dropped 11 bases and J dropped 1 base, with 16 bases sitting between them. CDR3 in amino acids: CAGQTVLGTDTQYF. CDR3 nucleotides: TGTGCCGGGCAGACAGTTCTCGGCACAGATACGCAGTATTTT.

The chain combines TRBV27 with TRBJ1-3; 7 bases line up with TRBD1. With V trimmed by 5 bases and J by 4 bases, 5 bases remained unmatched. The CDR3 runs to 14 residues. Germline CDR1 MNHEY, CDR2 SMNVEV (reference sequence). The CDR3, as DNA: TGTGCCAGCAGTAGAACAGGGGTCGGAAACACCATATATTTT. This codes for CASSRTGVGNTIYF.

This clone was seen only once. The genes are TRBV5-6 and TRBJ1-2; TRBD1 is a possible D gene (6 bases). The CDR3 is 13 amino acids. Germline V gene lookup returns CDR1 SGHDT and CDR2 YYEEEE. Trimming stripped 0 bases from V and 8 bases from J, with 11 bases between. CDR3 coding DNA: TGTGCCAGCAGCTTGGCAGGGGCTAGGGGCTACACCTTC. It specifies CASSLAGARGYTF.

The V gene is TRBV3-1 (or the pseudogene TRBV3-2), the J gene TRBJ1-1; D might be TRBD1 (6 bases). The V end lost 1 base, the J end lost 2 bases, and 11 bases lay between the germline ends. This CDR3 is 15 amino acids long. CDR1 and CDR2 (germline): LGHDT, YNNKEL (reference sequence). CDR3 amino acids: CASSQVSGGNTEAFF. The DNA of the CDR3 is TGTGCCAGCAGCCAAGTGTCGGGGGGCAACACTGAAGCTTTCTTT.